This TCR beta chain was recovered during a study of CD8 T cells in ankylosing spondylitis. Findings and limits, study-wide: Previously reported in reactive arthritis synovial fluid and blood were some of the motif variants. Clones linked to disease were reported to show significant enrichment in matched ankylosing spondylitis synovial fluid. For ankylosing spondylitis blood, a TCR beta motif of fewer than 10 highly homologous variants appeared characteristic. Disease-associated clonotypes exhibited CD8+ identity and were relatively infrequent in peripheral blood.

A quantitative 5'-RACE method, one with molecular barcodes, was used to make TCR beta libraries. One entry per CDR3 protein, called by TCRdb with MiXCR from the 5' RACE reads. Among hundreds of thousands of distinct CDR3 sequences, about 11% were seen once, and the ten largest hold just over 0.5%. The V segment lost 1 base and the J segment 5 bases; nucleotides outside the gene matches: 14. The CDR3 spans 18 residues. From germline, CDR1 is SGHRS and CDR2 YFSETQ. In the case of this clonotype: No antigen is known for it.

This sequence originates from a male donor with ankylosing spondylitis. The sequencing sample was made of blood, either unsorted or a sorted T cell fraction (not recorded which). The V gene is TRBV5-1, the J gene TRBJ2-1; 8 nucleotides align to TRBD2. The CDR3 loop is CASSLRPAGVGIHNEQFF. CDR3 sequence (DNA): TGCGCCAGCAGCTTGCGTCCAGCGGGAGTGGGAATCCACAATGAGCAGTTCTTC.